The 20 T cell receptor beta chains given below trace back to one sample, sequenced in a study of shared clonotypes between healthy human individuals. Libraries were prepared by immunoSEQ multiplex PCR; TCRdb keeps only in-frame clonotypes and omits some of them. This sample has about 980,000 clones; more than 75% occur once, and the top ten carry around 1.5%. The sequenced sample was memory CD4+ T cells sorted from blood. Subset described: CD45RA-negative fraction. Every receptor here comes from a man aged 18-30 years in good health.

The CDR3: CASSAGRQGYNEQFF. DNA for the CDR3: TGCGCCAGCAGCGCTGGTCGCCAAGGGTACAATGAGCAGTTCTTC. The chain links TRBV4-1 to TRBJ2-1; no reliable D call. The CDR3 loop spans 15 amino acids. Per the germline V gene, CDR1 is MGHRA and CDR2 is YSYEKL. V shed 5 bases and J shed 4 bases, with 15 bases lying between them.

The chain recombines TRBV29-1 with TRBJ1-5; D is perhaps TRBD1 (6 bases). The CDR3 sequence is 15 residues long. V shed 4 bases and J shed 0 bases, with 13 bases lying between them. The germline gives CDR1 SQVTM, CDR2 ANQGSEA. The CDR3 loop reads CSVGDTGNSNQPQHF. The CDR3 region has the DNA TGCAGCGTTGGGGACACCGGGAATAGCAATCAGCCCCAGCATTTT.

CDR3 DNA sequence: TGTGCCAGCAGCTTGGGAGTAACCACAGATACGCAGTATTTT. Amino acids: CASSLGVTTDTQYF. The chain couples TRBV5-4 to TRBJ2-3; no firm D call. V lost 0 bases and J 2 bases, leaving 7 bases between the germline ends. Germline V gives CDR1 SGHNT, CDR2 YYREEE (reference sequence). This CDR3 contains 14 residues.

This clone was counted ten times or more. The chain is built from TRBV5-5 and TRBJ2-1, with TRBD1 as a possible D gene (5 bases). Germline V lookup: CDR1 SGHKS, CDR2 YYEKEE (reference sequence). With 3 bases removed from V and 6 bases from J, the gap between germline ends came to 16 bases. The CDR3 sequence is 15 residues long. CDR3 in DNA: TGTGCCAGCAGCTCCCACCCTGACAGACTCAATGAGCAGTTCTTC. This gives the protein CASSSHPDRLNEQFF.

This clone was seen once. The V and J genes are TRBV6-6 and TRBJ1-1; the D is unclear. Germline V gene sequence: CDR1 MNHNY, CDR2 SVGAGI (reference sequence). This CDR3 region has 14 residues. Trimming cost V 7 bases and J 0 bases, with 12 bases left between them. The CDR3 region is CASILSGVNTEAFF. The CDR3 region has the DNA TGTGCCAGCATCCTCAGTGGAGTGAACACTGAAGCTTTCTTT.

The rearrangement joins TRBV7-9 to TRBJ1-1; maybe TRBD1 (5 bases). Germline assignment: CDR1 SEHNR and CDR2 FQNEAQ (reference sequence). Trimming took 2 bases from V and 3 from J, leaving 25 bases between them. This CDR3 contains 19 residues. As DNA, the CDR3 is TGTGCCAGCAGCTTAAATGTGAGAACCAGTTCGTTAGGGGACACTGAAGCTTTCTTT. This sequence encodes CASSLNVRTSSLGDTEAFF.

This clone was seen a single time. This rearrangement joins TRBV30 to TRBJ2-1; TRBD2 might be the D (5 bases). Trimming pared 0 bases from V and 7 bases from J, leaving 7 bases between. This CDR3 has 12 residues. Germline-derived CDR1 and CDR2 are GTSNPN and SVGIG (reference sequence). The CDR3 sequence: CAWSVSGNEQFF. CDR3 DNA: TGTGCCTGGAGTGTGAGCGGTAATGAGCAGTTCTTC.

This chain joins TRBV2 and TRBJ2-4; possibly TRBD1 or TRBD2 for D (5 bases each). This CDR3 has 16 residues. Trimming cost V 4 bases and J 0 bases, with 13 bases left between them. In germline, CDR1 is SNHLY, CDR2 FYNNEI. The CDR3 DNA reads as TGTGCCAGCAGTGCTTCAGGGACCATAGCCAAAAACATTCAGTACTTC. This translates into CASSASGTIAKNIQYF.

This sequence joins TRBV18 and TRBJ1-6, with 7 bases fitting TRBD1. Losses at the gene ends were 2 bases for V and 5 bases for J; bases not matched to a gene: 3. In germline, CDR1 is KGHSH, CDR2 LQKENI. The CDR3 has 15 residues. Here the CDR3 reads CASSPSGTDNSPLHF. DNA for the CDR3: TGTGCCAGCTCACCATCCGGGACAGATAATTCACCCCTCCACTTT.

This clone was observed many times. The chain links TRBV19 to TRBJ2-2; 7 nucleotides line up with TRBD1. Looked up from germline, CDR1 is LNHDA and CDR2 is SQIVND (reference sequence). Losses at the gene ends were 7 bases for V and 6 bases for J; bases not matched to a gene: 11. The CDR3 has 15 amino acids. CDR3: CASTSIDRVSGELFF. The DNA for the CDR3 is TGTGCCAGTACCTCTATTGACAGGGTCTCCGGGGAGCTGTTTTTT.

This rearrangement joins TRBV6-5 to TRBJ2-7; D remains unclear. Germline CDR1 reads MNHEY; CDR2 reads SVGAGI. This CDR3 has 15 amino acids. V lost 5 bases and J 3 bases, leaving 17 bases between the germline ends. CDR3 residues: CASSLELVAGYEQYF. As DNA, the CDR3 is TGTGCCAGCAGTCTAGAGCTAGTCGCCGGCTACGAGCAGTACTTC.

The V call is TRBV2, the J call TRBJ2-3; perhaps TRBD2 as D (5 bases). CDR3 length equals 11 residues. V gave up 7 bases and J gave up 4 bases, with 6 bases separating them. Germline V gives CDR1 SNHLY, CDR2 FYNNEI. The CDR3 sequence: CASNGADTQYF. The CDR3 nucleotides read TGTGCCAGCAACGGGGCAGATACGCAGTATTTT.

The rearrangement uses TRBV7-2 and TRBJ2-3, with unresolved D. In germline, CDR1 is SGHTA, CDR2 FQGNSA. The CDR3 has 12 residues. The germline V and J ends were trimmed by 3 bases and 12 bases, with 13 bases remaining between them. The CDR3 nucleotides are TGTGCCAGCAGCTTTGTCTCTTTAACACAGTATTTT. Its protein product is CASSFVSLTQYF. Supplemented by reference TRBV7-2 and TRBJ2-3, the full variable domain reads GAGVSQSPSNKVTEKGKDVELRCDPISGHTALYWYRQSLGQGLEFLIYFQGNSAPDKSGLPSDRFSAERTGGSVSTLTIQRTQQEDSAVYLCASSFVSLTQYFGPGTRLTVL.

The chain has TRBV5-6 and TRBJ2-3; D call uncertain. CDR3 length: 12 residues. Germline V gene lookup returns CDR1 SGHDT and CDR2 YYEEEE. Trimming took off 4 bases at V and 8 bases at J, with 11 bases between the two ends. The CDR3 DNA reads TGTGCCAGCAGCCCCCCAGTCGGTACGCAGTATTTT. Protein product: CASSPPVGTQYF.

The chain is built from TRBV18 and TRBJ1-6; no reliable D call. Trimming took off 0 bases at V and 9 bases at J, with 15 bases between the two ends. This CDR3 is built from 16 residues. Per germline, CDR1 KGHSH and CDR2 LQKENI. Here the CDR3 DNA reads TGTGCCAGCTCACCACCGGGAATAGTAGGGAGTTCACCCCTCCACTTT. This sequence encodes CASSPPGIVGSSPLHF.

V gene TRBV6-6 combines with J gene TRBJ1-2; D gene ambiguous. The CDR3 consists of 14 residues. V was trimmed by 0 bases and J by 4 bases, leaving 9 bases between them. The V gene's germline CDR1 is MNHNY and CDR2 SVGAGI (reference sequence). The CDR3 loop reads CASSYSATAYGYTF. The CDR3 DNA sequence: TGTGCCAGCAGTTACTCGGCGACCGCCTATGGCTACACCTTC.

The V and J genes are TRBV11-3 and TRBJ2-3, with D possibly matching TRBD2 (6 bases). Trimming removed 5 bases at V and 5 bases at J, with 17 bases between. The CDR3 consists of 15 residues. Germline assignment: CDR1 SGHNT and CDR2 YENEEA. In DNA, the CDR3 is TGTGCCAGCAGCCCCGACGGGAGCCTGGAAGATACGCAGTATTTT. This codes for CASSPDGSLEDTQYF.

The sample holds a few counts of this clone. This chain connects TRBV19 to TRBJ1-1; maybe TRBD1 (5 bases). The CDR3 length is 13 residues. The V gene lost 7 bases and the J gene lost 7 bases, with 16 bases spanning the gap. Germline V gene sequence: CDR1 LNHDA, CDR2 SQIVND (reference sequence). The CDR3 is CASKIAGLGEAFF. The CDR3 nucleotides read TGTGCCAGTAAAATCGCAGGGTTGGGTGAAGCTTTCTTT. Based on the CDR3 plus reference TRBV19 and TRBJ1-1, the full variable domain is DGGITQSPKYLFRKEGQNVTLSCEQNLNHDAMYWYRQDPGQGLRLIYYSQIVNDFQKGDIAEGYSVSREKKESFPLTVTSAQKNPTAFYLCASKIAGLGEAFFGQGTRLTVV.

The CDR3 sequence is CASSFAGAGAFF. CDR3 DNA sequence: TGCGCCAGCAGCTTCGCCGGGGCGGGAGCTTTCTTT. V is TRBV5-1 and J is TRBJ1-1; TRBD1 might be the D (5 bases). Germline V gene lookup returns CDR1 SGHRS and CDR2 YFSETQ. There are 12 residues in the CDR3. V shed 2 bases and J shed 10 bases, with 12 bases lying between them.

This clone was recorded only once. J is TRBJ2-5 and V is TRBV2, with 9 nucleotides matching TRBD2. CDR3 size: 16 residues. Germline V gene data show CDR1 as SNHLY and CDR2 as FYNNEI. Unmatched junction bases numbered 9, after V lost 3 bases and J lost 4 bases. CDR3 protein: CASSDRSGRRSETQYF. The DNA of the CDR3 is TGTGCCAGCAGTGACCGAAGCGGGAGGAGGTCAGAGACCCAGTACTTC.